The rows below give T cell receptor beta chains drawn from one sample of a study of HIV-infected children after antiretroviral therapy interruption. TCRdb itself ran the 3' RACE reads through MiXCR, one entry per CDR3 protein. The sample consists of 15,000 to 16,000 distinct CDR3 sequences, roughly 3.4% of them appearing once. The source was CD45RA+ CD4+ T cells from PBMCs, collected from a donor given antiretroviral therapy, either interrupted or continuous. The source is a child under 18 with HIV. The CDR3 runs from the conserved cysteine through the conserved F or W. The D gene is left open where the match is weak.

>TRBV12-3/TRBV12-4|.|12|TRBJ2-1
CASSNVGDEQFF
>TRBV20-1|.|14|TRBJ2-2
CSAPISRGIGELFF
>TRBV9|.|14|TRBJ2-1
CASSPWETYNEQFF
>TRBV6-6|.|15|TRBJ2-7
CASSYGGFLVHEQYF
>TRBV5-1|TRBD1|15|TRBJ2-7
CASSFGDRRAYEQYF
>TRBV29-1|.|13|TRBJ2-7
CSISDVIHGEQYF
>TRBV28|.|15|TRBJ2-1
CASRDIAYSYNEQFF
>TRBV12-3/TRBV12-4|.|13|TRBJ1-1
CASSYRERTEAFF
>TRBV20-1|TRBD2|17|TRBJ2-1
CSARDPTSGGTYNEQFF
>TRBV12-3/TRBV12-4|.|18|TRBJ1-5
CASSSGFASLASNQPQHF
>TRBV6-6|TRBD1|13|TRBJ1-6
CASRGQGNSPLYF
>TRBV27|.|14|TRBJ2-5
CASSFRGPQETQYF
>TRBV11-2|TRBD2|14|TRBJ2-1
CASRAGGLRNEQFF
>TRBV6-1|TRBD1|18|TRBJ1-1
CASSPRDRGLRGVSEAFF
>TRBV5-1|.|14|TRBJ1-2
CASSLGTGANGYTF
>TRBV6-6|TRBD1|13|TRBJ2-5
CASGTGNQDTQYF
>TRBV6-1|TRBD1|15|TRBJ2-7
CASTTIGQGRHEQYF
>TRBV12-3/TRBV12-4|TRBD1|18|TRBJ2-3
CASSLDRDRVDGAETLYF
>TRBV7-6|.|13|TRBJ2-7
CASSSRENYEQYF
>TRBV7-2|TRBD2|17|TRBJ2-1
CASSLWTSGTTYNEQFF
>TRBV30|.|14|TRBJ2-1
CAWSWSGAPNEQFF
>TRBV12-3/TRBV12-4|.|17|TRBJ2-2
CASSLGSVRLNTGELFF
>TRBV5-1|TRBD1|15|TRBJ1-2
CASTSTGQGAYGYTF
>TRBV30|.|12|TRBJ1-2
CAQEGGGYGYTF
>TRBV11-2|.|11|TRBJ2-1
CASSSFNEQFF
>TRBV5-8|TRBD2|17|TRBJ2-5
CASSPPNAGGRREAQYF
>TRBV6-1|TRBD1|16|TRBJ2-1
CASRASGGAFYNEQFF
>TRBV6-6|.|13|TRBJ1-1
CASSRNKNTEAFF
>TRBV5-1|.|13|TRBJ2-7
CASSLEGRSEQYF
>TRBV5-1|.|13|TRBJ2-3
CASSSDGVDTQYF
>TRBV3-1|TRBD1|16|TRBJ2-7
CASSHLPGTDLYEQYF
>TRBV2|.|12|TRBJ1-1
CASKRTDTEAFF
>TRBV28|.|12|TRBJ2-1
CASSSVKNEQFF
>TRBV24-1|.|15|TRBJ2-3
CATLPGAAPTDTQYF
>TRBV29-1|TRBD1|12|TRBJ2-7
CSVETGGREQYF
>TRBV20-1|TRBD1|14|TRBJ1-1
CSAREGGGSTEAFF
>TRBV6-6|.|13|TRBJ2-4
CASGDTSQNTLYF
>TRBV12-3/TRBV12-4|TRBD2|15|TRBJ2-3
CASSSSGGLTDTQYF
>TRBV29-1|TRBD1|14|TRBJ1-2
CSVGGTGNGDGYTF
>TRBV12-3/TRBV12-4|.|14|TRBJ1-1
CASTIEATDLEAFF
>TRBV20-1|.|11|TRBJ1-1
CSADLNTEAFF
>TRBV25-1|.|12|TRBJ2-3
CASRDITDTQYF